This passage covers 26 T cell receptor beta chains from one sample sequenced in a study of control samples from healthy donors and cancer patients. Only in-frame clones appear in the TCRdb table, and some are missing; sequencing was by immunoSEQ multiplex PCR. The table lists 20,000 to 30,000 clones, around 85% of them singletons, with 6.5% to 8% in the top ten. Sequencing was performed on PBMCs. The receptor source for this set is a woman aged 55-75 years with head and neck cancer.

The CDR3 reads CASSFTAMSGGEQYF. Here the CDR3 DNA reads TGTGCCAGCAGTTTTACGGCAATGAGCGGCGGCGAGCAGTACTTC. The rearrangement joins TRBV7-8 to TRBJ2-7, with D perhaps TRBD2 (5 bases). The V gene lost 6 bases and the J gene lost 6 bases, with 21 bases spanning the gap. Germline CDR1 SGHVS, CDR2 FQNEAQ. There are 15 residues in the CDR3.

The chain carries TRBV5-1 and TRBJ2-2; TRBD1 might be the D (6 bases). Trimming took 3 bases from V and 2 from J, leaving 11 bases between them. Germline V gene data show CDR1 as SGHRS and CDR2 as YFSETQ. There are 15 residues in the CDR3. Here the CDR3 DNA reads TGCGCCAGCAGCTCTGGACAGCTTAACACCGGGGAGCTGTTTTTT. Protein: CASSSGQLNTGELFF.

The CDR3 sequence: CASSSTGYNQPQHF. The CDR3 nucleotides are TGTGCCAGCAGCTCGACAGGGTACAATCAGCCCCAGCATTTT. V usage is TRBV11-2 and J usage is TRBJ1-5, with 7 bases aligning to TRBD1. Trimming removed 4 bases from V and 3 bases from J; junction bases left unmatched: 3. The CDR3 contains 14 residues. Germline values: CDR1 SGHAT, CDR2 FQNNGV.

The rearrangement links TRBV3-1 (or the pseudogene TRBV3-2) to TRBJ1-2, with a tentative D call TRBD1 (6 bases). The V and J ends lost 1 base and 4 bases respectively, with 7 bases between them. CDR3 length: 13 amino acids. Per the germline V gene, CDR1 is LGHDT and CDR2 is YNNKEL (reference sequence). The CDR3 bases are TGTGCCAGCAGCCAAGGGACAGCCTATGGCTACACCTTC. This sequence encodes CASSQGTAYGYTF.

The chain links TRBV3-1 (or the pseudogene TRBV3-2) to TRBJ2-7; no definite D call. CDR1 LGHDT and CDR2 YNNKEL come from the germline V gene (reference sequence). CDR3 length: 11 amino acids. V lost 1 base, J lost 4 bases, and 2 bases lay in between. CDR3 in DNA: TGTGCCAGCAGCCAAGGTTACGAGCAGTACTTC. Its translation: CASSQGYEQYF.

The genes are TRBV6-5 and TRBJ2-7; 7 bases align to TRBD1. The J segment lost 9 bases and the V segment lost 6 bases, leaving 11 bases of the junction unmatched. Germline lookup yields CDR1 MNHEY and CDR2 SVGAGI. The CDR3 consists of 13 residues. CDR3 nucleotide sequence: TGTGCCAGCAGGTCAACAGGGGAAGGCCTGCAGTACTTC. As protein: CASRSTGEGLQYF.

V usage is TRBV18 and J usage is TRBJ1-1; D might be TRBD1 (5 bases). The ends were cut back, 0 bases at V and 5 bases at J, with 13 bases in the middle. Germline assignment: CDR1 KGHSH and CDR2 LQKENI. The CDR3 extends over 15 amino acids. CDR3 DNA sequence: TGTGCCAGCTCACCACCGGGGGGAAGTGGGACTGAAGCTTTCTTT. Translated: CASSPPGGSGTEAFF.

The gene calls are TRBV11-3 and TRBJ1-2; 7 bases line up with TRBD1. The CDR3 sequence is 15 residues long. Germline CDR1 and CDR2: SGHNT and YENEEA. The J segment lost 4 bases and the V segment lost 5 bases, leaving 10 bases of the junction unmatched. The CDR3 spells CASSPRQGTGYGYTF. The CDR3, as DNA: TGTGCCAGCAGCCCAAGACAGGGTACGGGCTATGGCTACACCTTC.

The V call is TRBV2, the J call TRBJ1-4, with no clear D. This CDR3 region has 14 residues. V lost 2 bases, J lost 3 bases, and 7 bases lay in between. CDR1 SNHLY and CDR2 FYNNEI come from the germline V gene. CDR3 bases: TGTGCCAGCAGTGAATCCGAGGCTAATGAAAAACTGTTTTTT. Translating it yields CASSESEANEKLFF.

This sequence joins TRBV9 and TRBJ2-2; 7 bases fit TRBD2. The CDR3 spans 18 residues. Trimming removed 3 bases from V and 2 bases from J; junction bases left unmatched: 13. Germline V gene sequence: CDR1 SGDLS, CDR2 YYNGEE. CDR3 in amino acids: CASSEGPLGGSNTGELFF. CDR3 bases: TGTGCCAGCAGCGAGGGACCATTGGGGGGGTCTAACACCGGGGAGCTGTTTTTT.

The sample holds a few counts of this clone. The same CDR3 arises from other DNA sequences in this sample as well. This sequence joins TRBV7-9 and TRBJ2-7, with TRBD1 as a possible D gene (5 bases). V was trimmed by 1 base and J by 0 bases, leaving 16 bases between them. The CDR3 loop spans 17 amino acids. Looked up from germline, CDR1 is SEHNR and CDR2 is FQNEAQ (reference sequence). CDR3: CASSLGSPRVYSYEQYF. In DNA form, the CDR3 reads TGTGCCAGCAGCTTAGGAAGTCCCAGGGTGTACTCCTACGAGCAGTACTTC.

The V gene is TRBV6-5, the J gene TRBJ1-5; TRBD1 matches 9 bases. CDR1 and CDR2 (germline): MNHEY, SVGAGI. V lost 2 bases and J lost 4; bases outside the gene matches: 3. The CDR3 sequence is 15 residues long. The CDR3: CASSYGTGPNQPQHF. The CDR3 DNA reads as TGTGCCAGCAGTTACGGGACAGGGCCTAATCAGCCCCAGCATTTT.

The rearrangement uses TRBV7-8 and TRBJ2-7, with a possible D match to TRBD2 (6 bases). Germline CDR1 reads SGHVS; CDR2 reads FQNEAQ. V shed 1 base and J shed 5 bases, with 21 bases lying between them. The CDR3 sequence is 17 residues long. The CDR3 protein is CASSLVSGGVGRHEQYF. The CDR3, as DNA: TGTGCCAGCAGCTTAGTAAGCGGAGGGGTGGGGAGACACGAGCAGTACTTC.

CDR3: CATSPGTSSTDTQYF. CDR3 DNA sequence: TGTGCCACCAGCCCCGGGACGTCTAGCACAGATACGCAGTATTTT. The chain couples TRBV24-1 to TRBJ2-3; D tentatively reads TRBD1 or TRBD2 (5 bases each). Germline V gives CDR1 KGHDR, CDR2 SFDVKD. V dropped 7 bases and J dropped 0 bases, with 13 bases sitting between them. CDR3 size: 15 residues.

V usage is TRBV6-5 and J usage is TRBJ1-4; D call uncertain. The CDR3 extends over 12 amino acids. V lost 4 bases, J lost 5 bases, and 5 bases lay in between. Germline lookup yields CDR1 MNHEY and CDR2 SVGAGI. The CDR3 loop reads CASSSANEKLFF. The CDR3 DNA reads TGTGCCAGCAGTTCCGCGAATGAAAAACTGTTTTTT.

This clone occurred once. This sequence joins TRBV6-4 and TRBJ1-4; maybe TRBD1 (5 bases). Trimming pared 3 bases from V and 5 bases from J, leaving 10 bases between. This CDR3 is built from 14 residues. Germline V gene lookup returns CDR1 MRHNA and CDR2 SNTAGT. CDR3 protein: CASSESQGNEKLFF. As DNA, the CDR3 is TGTGCCAGCAGTGAATCGCAGGGAAATGAAAAACTGTTTTTT.

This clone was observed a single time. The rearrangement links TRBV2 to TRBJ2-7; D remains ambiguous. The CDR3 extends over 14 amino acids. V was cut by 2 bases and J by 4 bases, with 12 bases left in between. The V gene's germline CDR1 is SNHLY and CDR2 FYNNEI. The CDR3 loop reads CASSEQSGRYEQYF. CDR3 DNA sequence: TGTGCCAGCAGTGAACAATCCGGACGGTACGAGCAGTACTTC.

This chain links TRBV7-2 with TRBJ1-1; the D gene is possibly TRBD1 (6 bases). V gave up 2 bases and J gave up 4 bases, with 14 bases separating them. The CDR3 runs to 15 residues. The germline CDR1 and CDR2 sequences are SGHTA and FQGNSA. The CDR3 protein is CASSLRGGLGTEAFF. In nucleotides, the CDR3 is TGTGCCAGCAGCTTAAGGGGGGGCTTAGGCACTGAAGCTTTCTTT.

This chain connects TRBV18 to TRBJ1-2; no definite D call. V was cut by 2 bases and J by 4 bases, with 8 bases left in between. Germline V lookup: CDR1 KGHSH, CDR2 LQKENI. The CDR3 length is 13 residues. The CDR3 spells CASSPGEGYGYTF. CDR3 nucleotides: TGTGCCAGCTCACCAGGGGAGGGCTATGGCTACACCTTC.

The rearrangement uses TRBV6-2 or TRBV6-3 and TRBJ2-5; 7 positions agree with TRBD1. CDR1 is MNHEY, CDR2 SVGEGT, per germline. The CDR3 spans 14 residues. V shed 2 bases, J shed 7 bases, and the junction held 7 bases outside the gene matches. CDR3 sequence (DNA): TGTGCCAGCAGTTACACGGACAGGTCCGGGACCCAGTACTTC. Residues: CASSYTDRSGTQYF.

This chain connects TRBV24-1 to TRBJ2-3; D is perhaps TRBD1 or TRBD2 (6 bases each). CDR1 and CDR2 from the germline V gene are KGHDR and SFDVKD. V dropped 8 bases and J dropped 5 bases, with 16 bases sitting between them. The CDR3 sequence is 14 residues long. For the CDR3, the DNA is TGTGCCACCACGCCGGGGGCTAACCTAGATACGCAGTATTTT. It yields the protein CATTPGANLDTQYF.

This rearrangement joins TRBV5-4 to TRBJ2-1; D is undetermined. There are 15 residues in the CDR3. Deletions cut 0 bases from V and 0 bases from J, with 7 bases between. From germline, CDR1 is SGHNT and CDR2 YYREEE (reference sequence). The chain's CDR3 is CASSLGGSSYNEQFF. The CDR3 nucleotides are TGTGCCAGCAGCTTGGGGGGAAGCTCCTACAATGAGCAGTTCTTC.

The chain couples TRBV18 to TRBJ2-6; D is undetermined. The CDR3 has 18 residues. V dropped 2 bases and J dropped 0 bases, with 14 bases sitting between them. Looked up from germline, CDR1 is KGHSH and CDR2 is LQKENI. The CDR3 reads CASSPETSRFSGANVLTF. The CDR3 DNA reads TGTGCCAGCTCACCAGAGACTTCCCGCTTCTCTGGGGCCAACGTCCTGACTTTC.

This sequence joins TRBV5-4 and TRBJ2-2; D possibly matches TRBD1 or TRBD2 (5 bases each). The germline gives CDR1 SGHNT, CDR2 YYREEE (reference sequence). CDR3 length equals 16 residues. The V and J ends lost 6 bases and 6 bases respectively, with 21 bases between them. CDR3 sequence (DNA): TGTGCCAGCAAGAAAGGGGAGTTGACCGGGGCCGGGGAGCTGTTTTTT. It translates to CASKKGELTGAGELFF.

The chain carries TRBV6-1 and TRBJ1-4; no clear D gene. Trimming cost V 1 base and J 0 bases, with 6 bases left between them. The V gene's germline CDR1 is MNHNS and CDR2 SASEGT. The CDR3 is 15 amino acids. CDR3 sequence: CASSEVGPTNEKLFF. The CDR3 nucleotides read TGTGCCAGCAGTGAAGTCGGTCCAACTAATGAAAAACTGTTTTTT.

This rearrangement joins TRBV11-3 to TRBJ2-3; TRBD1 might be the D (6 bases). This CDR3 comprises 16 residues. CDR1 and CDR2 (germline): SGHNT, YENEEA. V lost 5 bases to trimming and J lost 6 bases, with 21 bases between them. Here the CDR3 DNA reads TGTGCCAGCAGCCCTAGAGGACAGCTGTGGTCGGATACGCAGTATTTT. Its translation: CASSPRGQLWSDTQYF.